Presented here are 19 T cell receptor beta chains from one specimen sequenced in a study of T cell responses to AZD1222 COVID-19 vaccine (dated by TCRdb to 2020 to 2022). The receptor library was made with the immunoSEQ multiplex PCR assay. This immuneACCESS table, as held by TCRdb, lists in-frame sequences with V and J called but not all clones. Of the missing ones, under half trace to an unresolved V gene in checked studies; the others have no known cause. This sample has around 140,000 clones in its table, and 85% to 95% of those were observed once. The ten most abundant clones make up 1.5% to 2% of the sample. Sample time point, as interpreted from the label and publication: baseline before first vaccination. The sequencing used peripheral blood, collected on day 0 of AZD1222 vaccination. Receptor source: an adult in good health.

V is TRBV28 and J is TRBJ1-2, with a tentative D call TRBD1 (5 bases). Deletions cut 5 bases from V and 0 bases from J, with 13 bases between. This CDR3 has 15 residues. Germline V gene lookup returns CDR1 MDHEN and CDR2 SYDVKM. CDR3: CASSVRVGANYGYTF. As DNA, the CDR3 is TGTGCCAGCAGTGTCAGGGTGGGAGCTAACTATGGCTACACCTTC.

The rearrangement uses TRBV13 and TRBJ1-2; TRBD1 aligns across 8 bases. The CDR3 runs to 15 residues. Germline CDR1 PRHDT, CDR2 FYEKMQ (reference sequence). With 5 bases clipped from V and 7 bases from J, the junction kept 12 bases outside the gene matches. The CDR3 nucleotides read TGTGCCAGCAGCGTAGTGGACAGGGTGGCTGGTGGCTACACCTTC. Residues: CASSVVDRVAGGYTF.

The chain joins TRBV10-3 to TRBJ1-2; 9 positions agree with TRBD1. The CDR3 is 16 amino acids. The germline V gene encodes CDR1 ENHRY and CDR2 SYGVKD. Unmatched junction bases numbered 16, after V lost 6 bases and J lost 8 bases. In DNA form, the CDR3 reads TGTGCCATCAGCCGGGACAGGGAAGGAAATGTTAAGGGCTACACCTTC. Translating gives CAISRDREGNVKGYTF.

The rearrangement joins TRBV4-2 to TRBJ1-1; TRBD1 aligns across 7 bases. The CDR3 has 14 amino acids. Trimming removed 3 bases from V and 2 bases from J; junction bases left unmatched: 3. Germline assignment: CDR1 LGHNA and CDR2 YNFKEQ. As DNA, the CDR3 is TGTGCCAGCAGCCAGAGACAGGGTAACACTGAAGCTTTCTTT. Encoded protein: CASSQRQGNTEAFF.

The CDR3 DNA sequence: TGTGCCAGCAGCTTAGCGCCAGAGGGAGAGCAGTTCTTC. Translating gives CASSLAPEGEQFF. The rearrangement links TRBV7-9 to TRBJ2-1, with a weak D call TRBD2 (5 bases). Trimming took 0 bases from V and 10 from J, leaving 10 bases between them. The CDR3 has 13 residues. CDR1 is SEHNR and CDR2 is FQNEAQ in the germline V gene (reference sequence).

CDR3 DNA: TGTGCCAGCAGCTTAGGTGGTTCAGGGTGGTCTGGAAACACCATATATTTT. Translating gives CASSLGGSGWSGNTIYF. V is TRBV7-2 and J is TRBJ1-3; TRBD1 is a possible D gene (5 bases). CDR1 is SGHTA, CDR2 FQGNSA, per germline. The CDR3 consists of 17 residues. V lost 1 base and J 1 base, leaving 14 bases between the germline ends.

This clone is a singleton in its sample. The chain carries TRBV5-6 and TRBJ1-5; 7 bases are shared with TRBD1. V dropped 0 bases and J dropped 7; count of bases not matched to a gene: 4. The CDR3 contains 14 residues. Germline CDR1 and CDR2: SGHDT and YYEEEE. This chain's CDR3 is CASSLGQGGQPQHF. The CDR3 nucleotides read TGTGCCAGCAGCTTGGGGCAGGGGGGACAGCCCCAGCATTTT.

The chain carries TRBV15 and TRBJ1-6; D may be TRBD1 (6 bases). CDR1 and CDR2 from the germline V gene are LNHNV and YYDKDF (reference sequence). CDR3 length: 14 amino acids. V was shortened by 4 bases and J by 7 bases, with 11 bases between the two germline ends. Here the CDR3 reads CATSITTGNSPLHF. CDR3 coding DNA: TGTGCCACCAGCATTACGACAGGCAATTCACCCCTCCACTTT.

The chain joins TRBV5-1 to TRBJ1-2; 10 nucleotides agree with TRBD1. The CDR3 runs 15 residues. Trimming at V came to 4 bases and at J to 6 bases, leaving 9 bases not matched to a gene. Germline-derived CDR1 and CDR2 are SGHRS and YFSETQ. The CDR3 sequence is CASSLGQGRFNGYTF. In DNA form, the CDR3 reads TGCGCCAGCAGCCTGGGACAGGGGAGGTTTAATGGCTACACCTTC.

As regards this clone: The junction departs from germline at one end; a sequencing error may be responsible. The V gene is TRBV3-1 (or the pseudogene TRBV3-2), the J gene TRBJ2-5; the match to TRBD2 covers 8 bases. Germline V CDR1 and CDR2: LGHDT, YNNKEL (reference sequence). The CDR3 has 14 residues. CDR3 bases: TGTGCCAGCAGACAAGCGGGGGTCCAAGAGACCCAGTACTTC. Its protein product is CASRQAGVQETQYF.

The chain employs TRBV14 and TRBJ2-7; TRBD1 aligns across 10 bases. The ends lost 1 base at V and 3 bases at J; junction bases unmatched: 18. CDR1 is SGHDN and CDR2 is FVKESK in the germline V gene. The CDR3 covers 20 residues. The CDR3 nucleotides are TGTGCCAGCAGCCAAGGGGTTGGACAGGGGGTCGGACGTTATTTCTACGAGCAGTACTTC. Amino acid sequence: CASSQGVGQGVGRYFYEQYF.

A remark on this clone: This same CDR3 is encoded by further DNA sequences in the sample. The chain recombines TRBV11-2 with TRBJ2-5, with D hard to call. The germline gives CDR1 SGHAT, CDR2 FQNNGV. V shed 1 base and J shed 4 bases, with 4 bases lying between them. The CDR3 is 12 residues long. The CDR3 reads CASSLAGETQYF. The CDR3 DNA reads as TGTGCCAGCAGCTTAGCGGGAGAGACCCAGTACTTC.

The V and J genes are TRBV5-5 and TRBJ1-3; D gene uncertain. This CDR3 comprises 16 residues. V was cut by 0 bases and J by 0 bases, with 10 bases left in between. Per germline, CDR1 SGHKS and CDR2 YYEKEE (reference sequence). For the CDR3, the DNA is TGTGCCAGCAGCTTGGCGAGGGCATTCTCTGGAAACACCATATATTTT. It yields the protein CASSLARAFSGNTIYF.

J is TRBJ2-7 and V is TRBV7-2; D is ambiguous. CDR1 is SGHTA and CDR2 is FQGNSA in the germline V gene. The CDR3 runs 14 residues. The V end lost 2 bases, the J end lost 2 bases, and 10 bases lay between the germline ends. DNA for the CDR3: TGTGCCAGCAGCTTAACTTCCCTCCCCTACGAGCAGTACTTC. Translation gives CASSLTSLPYEQYF.

The chain carries TRBV5-4 and TRBJ2-2, with TRBD1 as a possible D gene (6 bases). V was pared by 3 bases and J by 7 bases, with 13 bases between. This CDR3 comprises 14 residues. Per germline, CDR1 SGHNT and CDR2 YYREEE (reference sequence). This CDR3 reads CASSSQGDNGELFF. CDR3 DNA: TGTGCCAGCAGCTCACAGGGAGATAACGGGGAGCTGTTTTTT.

The genes are TRBV15 and TRBJ1-2, with 7 bases lining up with TRBD1. CDR1 and CDR2 (germline): LNHNV, YYDKDF (reference sequence). This CDR3 is built from 16 residues. The ends lost 1 base at V and 0 bases at J; junction bases unmatched: 5. The chain's CDR3 is CATSRGTGLPNYGYTF. The CDR3 nucleotides are TGTGCCACCAGCAGAGGGACAGGCCTACCTAACTATGGCTACACCTTC.

V and J are TRBV30 and TRBJ1-3, with D hard to call. This CDR3 is built from 13 residues. Germline V CDR1 and CDR2: GTSNPN, SVGIG (reference sequence). The germline V and J ends were trimmed by 7 bases and 0 bases, with 10 bases remaining between them. The CDR3 DNA sequence: TGTGCCTTCGAGCGCAGCTCTGGAAACACCATATATTTT. This codes for CAFERSSGNTIYF.

V gene TRBV4-3 combines with J gene TRBJ2-1; a possible D gene is TRBD2 (6 bases). CDR1 LGHNA and CDR2 YSLEER come from the germline V gene. V gave up 1 base and J gave up 1 base, with 8 bases separating them. This CDR3 has 15 residues. The chain's CDR3 is CASSQGGASYNEQFF. In nucleotides, the CDR3 is TGCGCCAGCAGCCAAGGCGGGGCGTCCTACAATGAGCAGTTCTTC.

This clone came up a few times. The chain is built from TRBV19 and TRBJ2-2; D is unresolved. This CDR3 has 15 residues. V was trimmed by 5 bases and J by 4 bases, leaving 14 bases between them. Germline assignment: CDR1 LNHDA and CDR2 SQIVND (reference sequence). The CDR3 DNA reads TGTGCCAGTAGTTCCGGCGGCCGAGCCACCGGGGAGCTGTTTTTT. This encodes CASSSGGRATGELFF. Combining the CDR3 with reference TRBV19 and TRBJ2-2 gives the whole variable domain DGGITQSPKYLFRKEGQNVTLSCEQNLNHDAMYWYRQDPGQGLRLIYYSQIVNDFQKGDIAEGYSVSREKKESFPLTVTSAQKNPTAFYLCASSSGGRATGELFFGEGSRLTVL.